This T cell receptor (beta chain) stems from a study of T cell changes during pregnancy in multiple sclerosis. Sequenced by immunoSEQ multiplex PCR; TCRdb stores in-frame clones only, minus some. The sample gives about 75,000 clones, over 80% of which show up once; 0.4% to 0.45% is in the top ten. V lost 0 bases, J lost 5 bases, and 5 bases stayed unmatched. The CDR3 extends over 15 amino acids. Germline values: CDR1 SGDLS, CDR2 YYNGEE. The sample in question was CD4+ T cells from peripheral blood mononuclear cells, obtained before pregnancy. J is TRBJ1-1 and V is TRBV9, with TRBD1 matching over 9 bases. The clonotype originates from a female donor with multiple sclerosis, enrolled in a pregnancy study. The CDR3, as DNA: TGTGCCAGCAGCGTAGCAGGGACAGGGAGGACTGAAGCTTTCTTT. Its protein is CASSVAGTGRTEAFF.